This T cell receptor (beta chain) was recovered during a study of blood T cell repertoires in COVID-19. Study details: Spain, Italy and the United States supplied samples that represented acute and convalescent COVID-19. T cells, B-cell-depleted T cells, or PBMCs supplied cDNA or gDNA.

Original processing notes: Cell counts per sample came from amplifying reference gene primers. The repertoire was sequenced with immunoSEQ multiplex PCR; TCRdb's copy has only in-frame clones and lacks some. V and J calls and clone size are those listed in that table; D and trimming were worked out from the DNA. The repertoire has 100,000 or so clones, roughly nine tenths of them found once; the top ten carry 15% to 20%. The germline CDR1 and CDR2 sequences are SGDLS and YYNGEE. The V gene lost 3 bases and the J gene lost 3 bases, with 9 bases spanning the gap. The CDR3 sequence is 13 residues long. Material: peripheral blood. The sequence was collected from a man aged 50 to 59 with acute or convalescent COVID-19. The chain recombines TRBV9 with TRBJ1-2; maybe TRBD1 (6 bases). CDR3 loop: CASSGTVYYGYTF. The CDR3 DNA reads as TGTGCCAGCAGCGGGACAGTGTACTATGGCTACACCTTC.